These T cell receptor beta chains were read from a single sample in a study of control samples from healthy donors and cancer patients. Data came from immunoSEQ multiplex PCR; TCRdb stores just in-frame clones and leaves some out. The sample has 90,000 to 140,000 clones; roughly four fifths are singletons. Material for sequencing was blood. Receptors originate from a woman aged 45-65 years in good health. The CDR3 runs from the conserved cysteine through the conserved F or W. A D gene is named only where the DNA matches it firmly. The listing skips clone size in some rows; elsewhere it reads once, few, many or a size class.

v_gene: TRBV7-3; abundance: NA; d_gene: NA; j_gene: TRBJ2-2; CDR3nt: TGTGCCAGCAGCTCACCTAATTCCGGGGAGCTGTTTTTT; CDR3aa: CASSSPNSGELFF
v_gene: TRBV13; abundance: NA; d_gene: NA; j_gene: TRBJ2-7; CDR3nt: TGTGCCAGCAGCTTAGATCCCGGGCCCCGAGGCGAGCAGTACTTC; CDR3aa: CASSLDPGPRGEQYF
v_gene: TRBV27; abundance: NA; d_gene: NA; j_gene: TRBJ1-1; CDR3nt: TGTGCCAGCAGCCGGACGGTAATGAACACTGAAGCTTTCTTT; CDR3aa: CASSRTVMNTEAFF
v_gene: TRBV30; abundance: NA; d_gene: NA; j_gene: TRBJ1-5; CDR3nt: TGTGCCTGGACCTCGGGACGTGGAGGGTATCAGCCCCAGCATTTT; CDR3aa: CAWTSGRGGYQPQHF
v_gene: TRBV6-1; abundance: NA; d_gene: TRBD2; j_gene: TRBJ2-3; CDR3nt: TGTGCCAGCAGTGGGATTAGCGGGGGGGCTTTACCAGATACGCAGTATTTT; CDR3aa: CASSGISGGALPDTQYF
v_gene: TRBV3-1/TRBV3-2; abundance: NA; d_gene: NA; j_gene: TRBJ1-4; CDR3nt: TGTGCCAGCAGCCAAAGACAGAGGGAAAAACTGTTTTTT; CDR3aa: CASSQRQREKLFF
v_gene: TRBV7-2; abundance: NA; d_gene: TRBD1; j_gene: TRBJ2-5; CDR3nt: TGTGCCAGCAGCAAATCCGGGACAGGGGTCGAGACCCAGTACTTC; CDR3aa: CASSKSGTGVETQYF
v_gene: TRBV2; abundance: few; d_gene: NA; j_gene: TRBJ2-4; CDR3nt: TGTGCCAGCAACACGGGCAAAAACATTCAGTACTTC; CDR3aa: CASNTGKNIQYF
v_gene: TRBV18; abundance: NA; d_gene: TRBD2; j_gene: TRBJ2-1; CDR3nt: TGTGCCAGCTCGTCTAGCGGGAGGGCCAGGGATGGTGAGCAGTTCTTC; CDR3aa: CASSSSGRARDGEQFF
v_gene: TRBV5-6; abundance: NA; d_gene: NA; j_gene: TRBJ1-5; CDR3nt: TGTGCCAGCAGCTTTTCCCGGACGTTCAATCAGCCCCAGCATTTT; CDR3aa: CASSFSRTFNQPQHF
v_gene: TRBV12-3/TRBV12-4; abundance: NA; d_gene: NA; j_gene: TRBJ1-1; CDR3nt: TGTGCCAGCAGTTTATGGGGAACTGAAGCTTTCTTT; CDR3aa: CASSLWGTEAFF
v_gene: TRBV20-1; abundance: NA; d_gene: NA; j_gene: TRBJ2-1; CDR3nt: TGCAGTGCTAGTTCGTTCCAGGAGGGTTTTAACTACAATGAGCAGTTCTTC; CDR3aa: CSASSFQEGFNYNEQFF
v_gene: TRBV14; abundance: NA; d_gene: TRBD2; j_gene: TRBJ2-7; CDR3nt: TGTGCCAGCGGGACTAGCGGATACGAGCAGTACTTC; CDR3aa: CASGTSGYEQYF
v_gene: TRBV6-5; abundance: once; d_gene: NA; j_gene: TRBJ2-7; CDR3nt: TGTGCCAGCACCCCGGAGGGAGGTTCCTACGAGCAGTACTTC; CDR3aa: CASTPEGGSYEQYF
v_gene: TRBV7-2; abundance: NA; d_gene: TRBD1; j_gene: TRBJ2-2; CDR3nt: TGTGCCAGCAAGAGACAGGGGGCGAACACCGGGGAGCTGTTTTTT; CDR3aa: CASKRQGANTGELFF
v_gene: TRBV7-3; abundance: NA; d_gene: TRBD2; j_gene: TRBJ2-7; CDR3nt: TGTGCCAGCAGCTTAAGCGGGAGTGGTTCCTACGAGCAGTACTTC; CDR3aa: CASSLSGSGSYEQYF
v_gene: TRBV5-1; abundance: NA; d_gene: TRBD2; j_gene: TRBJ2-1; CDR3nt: TGCGCCAGCAGCTTGGAAATAGTGACTAGCGGGAGTGGCCATGAGCAGTTCTTC; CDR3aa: CASSLEIVTSGSGHEQFF
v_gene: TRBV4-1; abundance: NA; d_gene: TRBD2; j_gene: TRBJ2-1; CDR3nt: TGCGCCAGCAGCCAAGGCGTCCGGACTAGCAGACACAATGAGCAGTTCTTC; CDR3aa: CASSQGVRTSRHNEQFF
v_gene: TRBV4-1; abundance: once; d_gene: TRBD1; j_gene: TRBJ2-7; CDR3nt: TGCGCCAGCAGCTCCCGCCGGGACAGTAGCTACGAGCAGTACTTC; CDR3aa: CASSSRRDSSYEQYF
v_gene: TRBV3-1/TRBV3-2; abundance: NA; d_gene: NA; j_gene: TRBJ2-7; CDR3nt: TGTGCCAGCAGCCAAAACGACTACTCCTACGAGCAGTACTTC; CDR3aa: CASSQNDYSYEQYF
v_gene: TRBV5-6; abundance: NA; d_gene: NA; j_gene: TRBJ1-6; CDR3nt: TGTGCCAGCAGCTTGTTACAGGGCGATTATAATTCACCCCTCCACTTT; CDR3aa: CASSLLQGDYNSPLHF
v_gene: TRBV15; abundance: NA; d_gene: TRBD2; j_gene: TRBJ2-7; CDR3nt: TGTGCCACCAGCAGAGGACAGAAGCGGGGGGGCCGCGAGCAGTACTTC; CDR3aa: CATSRGQKRGGREQYF
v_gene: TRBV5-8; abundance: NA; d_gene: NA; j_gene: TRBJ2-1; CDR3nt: TGTGCCAGCAGCTCCCTCCAAGGGTCCTACAATGAGCAGTTCTTC; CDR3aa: CASSSLQGSYNEQFF
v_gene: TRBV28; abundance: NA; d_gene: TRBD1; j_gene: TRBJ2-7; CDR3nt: TGTGCCAGCAGTTCCACCCCGGGACAGGGATTCTACGAGCAGTACTTC; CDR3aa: CASSSTPGQGFYEQYF
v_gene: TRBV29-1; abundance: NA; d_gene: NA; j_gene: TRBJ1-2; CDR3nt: TGCAGCGTTGAAGGGGTGAGGGGAGATGGCTACACCTTC; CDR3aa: CSVEGVRGDGYTF
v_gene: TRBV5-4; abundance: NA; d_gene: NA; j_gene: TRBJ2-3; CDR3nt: TGTGCCAGCAGCTGGGCGGACTCCACAGATACGCAGTATTTT; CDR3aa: CASSWADSTDTQYF
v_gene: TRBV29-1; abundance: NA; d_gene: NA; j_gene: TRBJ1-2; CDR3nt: TGCAGCGTTGAAGATCCCGGGGGGCCCTATGGCTACACCTTC; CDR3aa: CSVEDPGGPYGYTF
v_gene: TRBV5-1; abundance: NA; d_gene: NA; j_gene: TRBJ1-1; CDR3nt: TGCGCCAGTTCACTGAACACTGAAGCTTTCTTT; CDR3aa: CASSLNTEAFF
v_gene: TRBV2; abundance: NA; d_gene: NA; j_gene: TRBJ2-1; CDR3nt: TGTGCCAGCAGTGATCGGCTAACCGAGCAGTTCTTC; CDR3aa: CASSDRLTEQFF
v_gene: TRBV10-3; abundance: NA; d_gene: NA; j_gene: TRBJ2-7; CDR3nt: TGTGCCATCAGTGATGGCAGGGTAGGATACGAGCAGTACTTC; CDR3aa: CAISDGRVGYEQYF
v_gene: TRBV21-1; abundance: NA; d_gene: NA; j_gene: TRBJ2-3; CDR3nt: TGTGCCAGCAGCAAAGATCTGGCGGGAGGGACAGATACGCAGTATTTT; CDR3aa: CASSKDLAGGTDTQYF
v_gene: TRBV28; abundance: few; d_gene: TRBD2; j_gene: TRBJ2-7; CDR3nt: TGTGCCAGCAGGATTGGACTAGTTGGGGACGAGCAGTACTTC; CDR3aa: CASRIGLVGDEQYF
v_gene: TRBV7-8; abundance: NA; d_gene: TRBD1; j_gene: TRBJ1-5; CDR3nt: TGTGCCAGCAGCTTAGCGCCCAGGGGGAGCTATAGCAATCAGCCCCAGCATTTT; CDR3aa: CASSLAPRGSYSNQPQHF
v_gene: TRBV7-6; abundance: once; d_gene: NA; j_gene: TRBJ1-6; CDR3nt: TGTGCCAGCAGCTCAGGAGGGGGTAATTCACCCCTCCACTTT; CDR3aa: CASSSGGGNSPLHF
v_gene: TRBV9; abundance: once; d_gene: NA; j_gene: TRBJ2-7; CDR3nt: TGTGCCAGCAGCGTAGGGGGGGCTAACGAGCAGTACTTC; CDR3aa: CASSVGGANEQYF
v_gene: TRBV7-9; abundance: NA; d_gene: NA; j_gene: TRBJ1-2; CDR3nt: TGTGCCAGCAGCTTAGCGGCTGTAAATTCTAACTATGGCTACACCTTC; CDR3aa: CASSLAAVNSNYGYTF
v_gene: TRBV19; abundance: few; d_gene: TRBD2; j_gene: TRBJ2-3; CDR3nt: TGTGCCAGTAGTAGTATAGCGGGAGGTGGCCTGGGCACAGATACGCAGTATTTT; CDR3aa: CASSSIAGGGLGTDTQYF